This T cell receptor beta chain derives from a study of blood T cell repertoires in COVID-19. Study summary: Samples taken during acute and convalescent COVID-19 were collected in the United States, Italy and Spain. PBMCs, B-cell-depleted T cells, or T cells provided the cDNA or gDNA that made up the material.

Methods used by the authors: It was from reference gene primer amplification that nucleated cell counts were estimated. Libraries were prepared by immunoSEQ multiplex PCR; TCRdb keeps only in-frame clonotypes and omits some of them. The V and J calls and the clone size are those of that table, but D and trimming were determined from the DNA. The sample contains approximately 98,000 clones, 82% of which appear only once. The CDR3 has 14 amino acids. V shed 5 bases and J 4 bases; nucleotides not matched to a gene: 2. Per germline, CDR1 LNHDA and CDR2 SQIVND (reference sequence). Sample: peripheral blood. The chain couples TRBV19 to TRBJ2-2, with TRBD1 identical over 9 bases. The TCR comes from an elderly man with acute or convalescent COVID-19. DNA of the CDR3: TGTGCCAGTAGTCACAGGGGGCGCACCGGGGAGCTGTTTTTT. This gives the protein CASSHRGRTGELFF.